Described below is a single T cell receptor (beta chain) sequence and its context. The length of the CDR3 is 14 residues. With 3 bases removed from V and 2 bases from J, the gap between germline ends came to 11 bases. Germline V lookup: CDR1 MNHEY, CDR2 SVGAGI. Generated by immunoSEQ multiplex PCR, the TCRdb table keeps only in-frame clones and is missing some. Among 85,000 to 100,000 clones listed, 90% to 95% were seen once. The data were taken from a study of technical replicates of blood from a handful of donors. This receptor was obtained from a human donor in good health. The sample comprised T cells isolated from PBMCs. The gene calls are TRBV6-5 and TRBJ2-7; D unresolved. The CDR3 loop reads CASSYSQKTYEQYF. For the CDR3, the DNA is TGTGCCAGCAGTTATTCGCAGAAAACCTACGAGCAGTACTTC.